Shown below are 31 T cell receptor beta chains from a single sample sequenced in a study of T-cell reconstitution after alpha-beta-depleted transplantation in children. A TCRbeta library incorporating unique molecular identifiers was prepared. TCRdb itself ran the PCR reads through MiXCR, one entry per CDR3 protein. The data hold 800,000 to 1,000,000 distinct CDR3 sequences, with 25% to 35% observed a single time. The source material was PBMCs, mostly from graft donor cells, sampled 360 days after TCRalphabeta/CD19-depleted stem cell transplant. Source of these receptors: a boy under three years old who had a stem cell transplant for SCID, so the T cells may come from the graft donor.

The rearrangement uses TRBV18 and TRBJ2-3, with a weak D call TRBD2 (5 bases). This CDR3 contains 16 residues. Trimming removed 3 bases at V and 4 bases at J, with 17 bases between. CDR1 and CDR2 (germline): KGHSH, LQKENI. The CDR3 coding sequence is TGTGCCAGCTCACCCTCCGTGACACGAGGGCCAGATACGCAGTATTTT. As protein: CASSPSVTRGPDTQYF.

The chain uses TRBV5-1 and TRBJ2-1; TRBD2 aligns across 15 bases. Trimming cost V 0 bases and J 14 bases; bases outside gene matches: 18. Germline CDR1 and CDR2: SGHRS and YFSETQ. This CDR3 is built from 19 residues. The CDR3 DNA is TGCGCCAGCAGCTTGGTTGGACTAGCGGGGGGGCCGGGCGCACGTTGGGAGTTCTTC. Its protein product is CASSLVGLAGGPGARWEFF.

V usage is TRBV20-1 and J usage is TRBJ2-1; no clear D. The CDR3 spans 13 residues. Germline CDR1 is DFQATT and CDR2 is SNEGSKA (reference sequence). V was clipped by 5 bases and J by 2 bases, with 10 bases between them. The CDR3 region has the DNA TGCAGTGCTCCGAGAAGTACCTACAATGAGCAGTTCTTC. Translated: CSAPRSTYNEQFF.

The chain couples TRBV12-3 or TRBV12-4 to TRBJ2-1; maybe TRBD2 (6 bases). Trimming cost V 9 bases and J 6 bases, with 21 bases left between them. This CDR3 region has 15 residues. This CDR3 is CASERSGPPGNEQFF. CDR3 bases: TGTGCCAGTGAACGAAGCGGGCCACCCGGCAATGAGCAGTTCTTC.

This clonotype was observed a handful of times. The V call is TRBV20-1, the J call TRBJ2-1, with D uncertain. CDR3 length: 14 amino acids. Germline CDR1 and CDR2: DFQATT and SNEGSKA (reference sequence). Deletions cut 4 bases from V and 5 bases from J, with 15 bases between. CDR3 residues: CSANGPPGHNEQFF. In nucleotides, the CDR3 is TGCAGTGCTAATGGGCCCCCCGGGCACAATGAGCAGTTCTTC.

This clonotype was seen more than once but under ten times. This chain uses TRBV7-9 with TRBJ1-2, with a weak D call TRBD1 (6 bases). The CDR3 covers 12 residues. The germline gives CDR1 SEHNR, CDR2 FQNEAQ (reference sequence). V was trimmed by 5 bases and J by 8 bases, leaving 12 bases between them. The CDR3: CASSRDTLGYTF. DNA of the CDR3: TGTGCCAGCAGCCGGGACACCTTGGGCTACACCTTC.

The chain couples TRBV4-1 to TRBJ1-1; maybe TRBD1 (5 bases). Trimming pared 0 bases from V and 6 bases from J, leaving 11 bases between. This CDR3 has 14 residues. From germline, CDR1 is MGHRA and CDR2 YSYEKL. The CDR3 region is CASSQDSRAAEAFF. The CDR3 region has the DNA TGCGCCAGCAGCCAAGATAGCAGGGCGGCTGAAGCTTTCTTT.

V usage is TRBV11-2 and J usage is TRBJ1-3, with D perhaps TRBD1 (5 bases). The CDR3 length is 18 residues. Trimming cost V 1 base and J 1 base, with 17 bases left between them. The V gene's germline CDR1 is SGHAT and CDR2 FQNNGV. The CDR3 DNA is TGTGCCAGCAGCTTAGTCGGGGGGGGTAGAATATCTGGAAACACCATATATTTT. It specifies CASSLVGGGRISGNTIYF. Full variable domain (missing parts from reference TRBV11-2 and TRBJ1-3): EAGVAQSPRYKIIEKRQSVAFWCNPISGHATLYWYQQILGQGPKLLIQFQNNGVVDDSQLPKDRFSAERLKGVDSTLKIQPAKLEDSAVYLCASSLVGGGRISGNTIYFGEGSWLTVV.

Many counts were recorded for this clonotype. The chain combines TRBV4-1 with TRBJ2-6; D remains ambiguous. The CDR3 consists of 19 residues. In germline, CDR1 is MGHRA, CDR2 YSYEKL. The germline V and J ends were trimmed by 2 bases and 0 bases, with 17 bases remaining between them. This CDR3 reads CASSQRFWVPRSGANVLTF. CDR3 DNA sequence: TGCGCCAGCAGCCAAAGGTTTTGGGTACCACGCTCTGGGGCCAACGTCCTGACTTTC.

This clonotype was detected only a few times. V is TRBV28 and J is TRBJ2-1; 10 bases align to TRBD1. CDR1 and CDR2 (germline): MDHEN, SYDVKM. This CDR3 region has 16 residues. V dropped 3 bases and J dropped 12; count of bases not matched to a gene: 14. In nucleotides, the CDR3 is TGTGCCAGCAGTTTTGGGGAATGGGACAGGGGTAAGCGGCAGTTCTTC. Translation gives CASSFGEWDRGKRQFF.

This clonotype was picked up a small number of times. This chain connects TRBV9 to TRBJ2-3, with a weak D call TRBD2 (6 bases). Germline lookup yields CDR1 SGDLS and CDR2 YYNGEE. Trimming left V 4 bases short and J 4 bases short, with 19 bases between. The CDR3 extends over 16 amino acids. The CDR3 DNA sequence: TGTGCCAGCAGCACGTTTATTGGCGGGGCAGCAGATACGCAGTATTTT. Residues: CASSTFIGGAADTQYF.

This clonotype was seen a handful of times. The chain uses TRBV4-3 and TRBJ2-1; TRBD2 agrees at 10 bases. The CDR3 runs 20 residues. J lost 0 bases, V lost 0 bases, and 11 bases had no gene match. CDR1 LGHNA and CDR2 YSLEER come from the germline V gene. The CDR3 region is CASSQDPLTSGVSSYNEQFF. Here the CDR3 DNA reads TGCGCCAGCAGCCAAGATCCCCTTACTAGCGGGGTGAGCTCCTACAATGAGCAGTTCTTC.

The genes are TRBV5-1 and TRBJ2-1; no clear D gene. V was clipped by 4 bases and J by 6 bases, with 14 bases between them. CDR3 length: 14 residues. Per the germline V gene, CDR1 is SGHRS and CDR2 is YFSETQ. Here the CDR3 DNA reads TGCGCCAGCAGCCCCCTGCAAGCAGGCAATGAGCAGTTCTTC. Its translation is CASSPLQAGNEQFF.

This clonotype came up a few times. The CDR3 is CASSLTSGVVVYNEQFF. The CDR3 coding sequence is TGCGCCAGCAGCTTGACTAGCGGGGTTGTGGTTTACAATGAGCAGTTCTTC. V usage is TRBV5-1 and J usage is TRBJ2-1; 10 positions agree with TRBD2. The trim removed 1 base at V and 4 bases at J, leaving 8 bases unmatched. The CDR3 has 17 amino acids. Germline CDR1 is SGHRS and CDR2 is YFSETQ.

The sample holds a few counts of this clonotype. The genes are TRBV20-1 and TRBJ2-5; 7 bases match TRBD2. This CDR3 is built from 17 residues. Trimming cost V 3 bases and J 7 bases; bases outside gene matches: 20. The germline CDR1 and CDR2 sequences are DFQATT and SNEGSKA (reference sequence). CDR3 sequence reads: CSASSPGGILLAGTQYF. The CDR3 DNA reads as TGCAGTGCTAGTTCACCGGGGGGAATCCTCTTAGCGGGGACCCAGTACTTC.

This clonotype was recorded a few times. V gene TRBV12-3 or TRBV12-4 combines with J gene TRBJ1-2; 8 nucleotides match TRBD1. The ends lost 6 bases at V and 5 bases at J; junction bases unmatched: 11. The CDR3 loop spans 15 amino acids. The CDR3 sequence: CASSPDGQGRYGYTF. The CDR3 DNA reads as TGTGCCAGCAGCCCAGACGGACAGGGCCGTTATGGCTACACCTTC.

The rearrangement uses TRBV12-3 or TRBV12-4 and TRBJ2-7; 7 positions agree with TRBD1. The V segment lost 5 bases and the J segment 3 bases; nucleotides outside the gene matches: 10. The CDR3 consists of 15 residues. This CDR3 is CASSRRQGISYEQYF. CDR3 sequence (DNA): TGTGCCAGCAGTCGACGACAGGGTATAAGCTACGAGCAGTACTTC.

This clonotype was detected only a few times. The chain joins TRBV20-1 to TRBJ2-5; unclear D gene. From germline, CDR1 is DFQATT and CDR2 SNEGSKA (reference sequence). Trimming removed 2 bases at V and 5 bases at J, with 12 bases between. The CDR3 is 13 amino acids. The CDR3 region is CSARSVPRETQYF. The CDR3 DNA follows: TGCAGTGCTAGATCCGTGCCTCGGGAGACCCAGTACTTC.

The chain has TRBV12-3 or TRBV12-4 and TRBJ1-4, with 7 nucleotides matching TRBD1. The CDR3 runs 15 residues. V lost 7 bases, J lost 5 bases, and 10 bases stayed unmatched. CDR3 in amino acids: CASTYGDRRNEKLFF. The CDR3 DNA reads TGTGCCAGCACCTACGGGGACAGACGAAATGAAAAACTGTTTTTT.

This clonotype was seen a handful of times. This chain connects TRBV4-2 to TRBJ2-1, with TRBD1 matching over 11 bases. Germline CDR1 is LGHNA and CDR2 is YNFKEQ. The trim removed 5 bases at V and 0 bases at J, leaving 6 bases unmatched. CDR3 size: 17 residues. This CDR3 reads CASSRTGGQFSYNEQFF. The DNA for the CDR3 is TGTGCCAGCAGCAGGACAGGGGGCCAATTCTCCTACAATGAGCAGTTCTTC.

This clonotype showed up many times. This chain connects TRBV9 to TRBJ1-1, with D unclear. The V end lost 0 bases, the J end lost 1 base, and 16 bases lay between the germline ends. The V gene's germline CDR1 is SGDLS and CDR2 YYNGEE. This CDR3 contains 17 residues. The CDR3 DNA is TGTGCCAGCAGCGTAGGGATTGGAGGCAGCTCGAACACTGAAGCTTTCTTT. Protein product: CASSVGIGGSSNTEAFF.

This clonotype turned up a few times. The gene calls are TRBV12-3 or TRBV12-4 and TRBJ1-1; D uncertain. This CDR3 spans 14 amino acids. Trimming removed 8 bases from V and 0 bases from J, with 13 bases in between. CDR3 in DNA: TGTGCCAGCCGTATGGCCGGGCTGAACACTGAAGCTTTCTTT. Its translation: CASRMAGLNTEAFF.

This chain connects TRBV20-1 to TRBJ1-3, with unresolved D. This CDR3 spans 12 amino acids. The V gene lost 4 bases and the J gene lost 3 bases, with 7 bases spanning the gap. Germline-derived CDR1 and CDR2 are DFQATT and SNEGSKA (reference sequence). The CDR3, as DNA: TGCAGTGCTACTCTTGGTGGAAACACCATATATTTT. Protein sequence: CSATLGGNTIYF.

This rearrangement joins TRBV12-3 or TRBV12-4 to TRBJ2-1; 9 positions match TRBD2. The CDR3 runs 16 residues. V trimming: 5 bases; J trimming: 10 bases; junction bases outside the gene matches: 15. CDR3 coding DNA: TGTGCCAGCAGTCCCTCTGCGGGGGGGCCAAAGGGGGAGCAGTTCTTC. Translating gives CASSPSAGGPKGEQFF.

A few counts support this clonotype. The gene calls are TRBV20-1 and TRBJ1-1; TRBD1 might be the D (5 bases). Germline CDR1 reads DFQATT; CDR2 reads SNEGSKA (reference sequence). The CDR3 is 8 amino acids. The CDR3 protein is CGGDRAFF. CDR3 sequence (DNA): TGCGGGGGGGATAGGGCTTTCTTT.

This clonotype was detected only a few times. This may arise from a read error, as a much more abundant clone is one base away. This rearrangement joins TRBV3-1 to TRBJ2-7; 7 bases are a match to TRBD1. CDR1 LGHDT and CDR2 YNNKEL come from the germline V gene (reference sequence). This CDR3 contains 15 residues. This CDR3 reads CASSEERTGTYEQYF. CDR3 in DNA: TGTGCCAGCAGCGAAGAGCGGACAGGAACCTACGAGCAGTACTTC.

This clonotype was seen only a few times. This chain connects TRBV20-1 to TRBJ1-1; 7 bases align to TRBD1. CDR1 is DFQATT, CDR2 SNEGSKA, per germline (reference sequence). With 0 bases clipped from V and 0 bases from J, the junction kept 4 bases outside the gene matches. The length of the CDR3 is 15 residues. This CDR3 reads CSARDGGTVNTEAFF. As DNA, the CDR3 is TGCAGTGCTAGAGATGGTGGGACAGTGAACACTGAAGCTTTCTTT.

This clonotype was picked up a small number of times. The chain uses TRBV7-8 and TRBJ2-7; TRBD1 aligns across 7 bases. Germline CDR1 reads SGHVS; CDR2 reads FQNEAQ. This CDR3 is built from 13 residues. V trimming: 6 bases; J trimming: 6 bases; junction bases outside the gene matches: 8. CDR3 sequence: CASSITGESEQYF. CDR3 bases: TGTGCCAGCAGTATTACAGGGGAAAGCGAGCAGTACTTC.

This clonotype showed up just a few times. This sequence joins TRBV20-1 and TRBJ2-7; 7 bases map to TRBD1. V shed 8 bases and J 5 bases; nucleotides not matched to a gene: 15. The CDR3 totals 14 residues. Per the germline V gene, CDR1 is DFQATT and CDR2 is SNEGSKA (reference sequence). CDR3 amino acids: CSKTYRGRGNEQYF. CDR3 bases: TGCAGTAAGACCTACAGGGGACGAGGGAACGAGCAGTACTTC.

This clonotype was counted between two and nine times. The chain joins TRBV29-1 to TRBJ2-5, with D unresolved. With 8 bases removed from V and 4 bases from J, the gap between germline ends came to 14 bases. The CDR3 totals 12 residues. CDR1 and CDR2 from the germline V gene are SQVTM and ANQGSEA. DNA of the CDR3: TGCAGCTATGATTGGCAGGTAGAGACCCAGTACTTC. This translates into CSYDWQVETQYF.

The chain is built from TRBV27 and TRBJ2-3; TRBD2 aligns across 7 bases. Losses at the gene ends were 4 bases for V and 3 bases for J; bases not matched to a gene: 7. In germline, CDR1 is MNHEY, CDR2 SMNVEV (reference sequence). The CDR3 contains 15 residues. CDR3 residues: CASSSLGGWTDTQYF. CDR3 sequence (DNA): TGTGCCAGCAGTTCCCTCGGGGGGTGGACAGATACGCAGTATTTT.